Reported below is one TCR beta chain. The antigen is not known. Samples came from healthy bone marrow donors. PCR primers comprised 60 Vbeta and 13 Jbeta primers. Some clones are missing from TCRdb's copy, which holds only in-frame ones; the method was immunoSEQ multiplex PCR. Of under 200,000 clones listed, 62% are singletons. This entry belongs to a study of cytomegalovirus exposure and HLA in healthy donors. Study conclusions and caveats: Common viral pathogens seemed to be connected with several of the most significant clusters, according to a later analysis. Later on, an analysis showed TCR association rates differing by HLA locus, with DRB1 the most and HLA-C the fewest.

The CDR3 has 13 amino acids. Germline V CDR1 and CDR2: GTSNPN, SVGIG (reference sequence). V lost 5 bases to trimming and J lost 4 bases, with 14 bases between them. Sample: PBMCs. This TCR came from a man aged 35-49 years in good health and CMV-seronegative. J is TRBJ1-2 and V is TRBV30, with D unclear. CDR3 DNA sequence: TGTGCCTGGGATAGGGAGGGAGTCTATGGCTACACCTTC. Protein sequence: CAWDREGVYGYTF.